Below, 31 T cell receptor beta chains from the same sample are listed, as sequenced in a study of T cells in tuberculosis. Specified time point: new active TB diagnosis, blood taken before or within 7 days of starting treatment. Repertoires were generated with immunoSEQ multiplex PCR, while TCRdb's copy carries only in-frame clones and drops some. The sample has about 40,000 clones, around 94% seen once; the top ten hold almost 4.5%. The specimen was PBMCs, collected at tuberculosis diagnosis. These receptors originate from an adult with tuberculosis.

CDR3 nucleotide sequence: TGCGCCAGCAGCTTGGAGCGAGCATTACGTGGCTACACCTTC. It is translated as CASSLERALRGYTF. The chain couples TRBV5-1 to TRBJ1-2; no reliable D call. The length of the CDR3 is 14 residues. Germline loops: CDR1 SGHRS, CDR2 YFSETQ. The V gene lost 0 bases and the J gene lost 7 bases, with 13 bases spanning the gap.

The rearrangement uses TRBV11-3 and TRBJ1-2; 7 bases are a match to TRBD1. After removal of 4 bases from V and 7 bases from J, the junction contained 6 bases not matched to a gene. The CDR3 covers 13 residues. Germline assignment: CDR1 SGHNT and CDR2 YENEEA. The CDR3 region has the DNA TGTGCCAGCAGCTCAAGACAGGGATCTGGCTACACCTTC. Amino acid sequence: CASSSRQGSGYTF.

V usage is TRBV9 and J usage is TRBJ2-7, with D possibly TRBD1 on 6 matching bases. This CDR3 has 14 residues. V was pared by 0 bases and J by 2 bases, with 9 bases between. Germline loops: CDR1 SGDLS, CDR2 YYNGEE. CDR3 loop: CASSVEDRAYEQYF. CDR3 nucleotide sequence: TGTGCCAGCAGCGTAGAGGACAGAGCCTACGAGCAGTACTTC.

This chain uses TRBV9 with TRBJ2-3, with D possibly TRBD1 on 6 matching bases. Trimming cost V 5 bases and J 6 bases, with 13 bases left between them. Germline V lookup: CDR1 SGDLS, CDR2 YYNGEE. The CDR3 contains 13 residues. Here the CDR3 reads CASRGAGGDTQYF. CDR3 sequence (DNA): TGTGCCAGCAGGGGGGCCGGTGGGGATACGCAGTATTTT.

This clone was detected once. V is TRBV2 and J is TRBJ2-3; D is uncertain. The V gene's germline CDR1 is SNHLY and CDR2 FYNNEI. V gave up 7 bases and J gave up 1 base, with 9 bases separating them. The CDR3 length is 13 residues. Here the CDR3 DNA reads TGTGCCAGCATAACTGAACGCACAGATACGCAGTATTTT. Its translation is CASITERTDTQYF.

This chain uses TRBV25-1 with TRBJ1-5; D not resolved. V gave up 8 bases and J gave up 2 bases, with 13 bases separating them. The CDR3 is made up of 14 amino acids. From germline, CDR1 is MGHDK and CDR2 SYGVNS. CDR3: CASAAVGGNQPQHF. The CDR3 nucleotides are TGTGCCAGCGCTGCAGTGGGCGGCAATCAGCCCCAGCATTTT.

The chain is built from TRBV7-9 and TRBJ2-3, with 9 bases aligning to TRBD1. Germline CDR1 and CDR2: SEHNR and FQNEAQ (reference sequence). The ends lost 5 bases at V and 4 bases at J; junction bases unmatched: 4. There are 14 residues in the CDR3. CDR3 sequence reads: CASSRDRASDTQYF. The DNA for the CDR3 is TGTGCCAGCAGCCGGGACAGGGCATCAGATACGCAGTATTTT.

J is TRBJ1-4 and V is TRBV4-3; D is perhaps TRBD1 (5 bases). The CDR3 covers 16 residues. The germline gives CDR1 LGHNA, CDR2 YSLEER. V lost 2 bases, J lost 1 base, and 11 bases lay in between. CDR3 in amino acids: CASSQRPGQTNEKLFF. Written as DNA, the CDR3 is TGCGCCAGCAGCCAACGACCCGGACAAACTAATGAAAAACTGTTTTTT.

V is TRBV5-1 and J is TRBJ1-1, with a weak D call TRBD1 (6 bases). Germline CDR1 reads SGHRS; CDR2 reads YFSETQ. The CDR3 totals 14 residues. The germline V and J ends were trimmed by 5 bases and 3 bases, with 14 bases remaining between them. CDR3 bases: TGCGCCAGCAGACAACAGGGTGTGGACACTGAAGCTTTCTTT. Protein sequence: CASRQQGVDTEAFF.

The J gene is TRBJ2-3, the V gene TRBV6-5; D is unresolved. Trimming shortened V by 8 bases and J by 5 bases, and 8 bases separated the two germline ends. This CDR3 region has 11 residues. The germline gives CDR1 MNHEY, CDR2 SVGAGI. CDR3 loop: CASRSGDTQYF. Written as DNA, the CDR3 is TGTGCCAGCCGATCGGGAGATACGCAGTATTTT.

V gene TRBV9 combines with J gene TRBJ1-2; D is uncertain. CDR3 length equals 13 residues. The ends were cut back, 3 bases at V and 5 bases at J, with 11 bases in the middle. In germline, CDR1 is SGDLS, CDR2 YYNGEE. The CDR3 reads CASSAVAAYGYTF. The CDR3 nucleotides are TGTGCCAGCAGCGCGGTGGCAGCGTATGGCTACACCTTC. Variable domain in full (rest from reference TRBV9 and TRBJ1-2): DSGVTQTPKHLITATGQRVTLRCSPRSGDLSVYWYQQSLDQGLQFLIQYYNGEERAKGNILERFSAQQFPDLHSELNLSSLELGDSALYFCASSAVAAYGYTFGSGTRLTVV.

This clone was seen a handful of times. The rearrangement joins TRBV6-1 to TRBJ2-3; TRBD1 aligns across 12 bases. Trimming removed 0 bases from V and 5 bases from J; junction bases left unmatched: 6. CDR1 is MNHNS, CDR2 SASEGT, per germline. The CDR3 is made up of 17 amino acids. The CDR3 coding sequence is TGTGCCAGCAGTGAAGCGTGGGGGACAGGGGGCCTAGATACGCAGTATTTT. As protein: CASSEAWGTGGLDTQYF.

V usage is TRBV6-1 and J usage is TRBJ1-2; 7 bases are shared with TRBD1. Looked up from germline, CDR1 is MNHNS and CDR2 is SASEGT. The CDR3 runs to 14 residues. Trimming cost V 7 bases and J 3 bases; bases outside gene matches: 8. The DNA of the CDR3 is TGTGCCAGCATAAAGACAGGGTTGGACTATGGCTACACCTTC. Its translation is CASIKTGLDYGYTF.

The rearrangement uses TRBV27 and TRBJ2-1, with D unresolved. The ends were cut back, 4 bases at V and 2 bases at J, with 6 bases in the middle. This CDR3 spans 13 amino acids. Germline lookup yields CDR1 MNHEY and CDR2 SMNVEV (reference sequence). The CDR3 protein is CASSWSAYNEQFF. CDR3 bases: TGTGCCAGCAGTTGGTCAGCCTACAATGAGCAGTTCTTC.

The chain links TRBV18 to TRBJ1-2, with D hard to call. V lost 1 base and J 9 bases, leaving 15 bases between the germline ends. CDR1 is KGHSH and CDR2 is LQKENI in the germline V gene. This CDR3 is 14 amino acids long. The CDR3 DNA sequence: TGTGCCAGCTCACCACTAATAGAACAGTCACGCTACACCTTC. Protein product: CASSPLIEQSRYTF.

The chain recombines TRBV30 with TRBJ1-1; D uncertain. This CDR3 is 11 amino acids long. Germline V gene lookup returns CDR1 GTSNPN and CDR2 SVGIG (reference sequence). V shed 2 bases and J shed 7 bases, with 8 bases lying between them. CDR3 nucleotide sequence: TGTGCCTGGAGTACGATGCGTGAAGCTTTCTTT. This codes for CAWSTMREAFF.

The rearrangement uses TRBV5-6 and TRBJ2-3, with 7 bases identical to TRBD2. The CDR3 has 15 residues. V trimming: 1 base; J trimming: 2 bases; junction bases outside the gene matches: 4. Germline CDR1 reads SGHDT; CDR2 reads YYEEEE. This chain's CDR3 is CASSLLQRDTDTQYF. As DNA, the CDR3 is TGTGCCAGCAGCTTGTTGCAGCGGGACACAGATACGCAGTATTTT.

The genes are TRBV7-2 and TRBJ2-5; 10 bases align to TRBD1. The junction had 5 bases not matched to a gene; V was cut back by 5 bases and J by 5 bases. This CDR3 is built from 14 residues. The germline gives CDR1 SGHTA, CDR2 FQGNSA. The CDR3 region is CASSRDRGLETQYF. DNA for the CDR3: TGTGCCAGCAGCCGGGACAGGGGATTGGAGACCCAGTACTTC. The full variable domain, in which reference TRBV7-2 and TRBJ2-5 provide the parts outside the CDR3, is GAGVSQSPSNKVTEKGKDVELRCDPISGHTALYWYRQSLGQGLEFLIYFQGNSAPDKSGLPSDRFSAERTGGSVSTLTIQRTQQEDSAVYLCASSRDRGLETQYFGPGTRLLVL.

The genes are TRBV5-8 and TRBJ2-7; tentative D call: TRBD1 (6 bases). V dropped 5 bases and J dropped 3 bases, with 15 bases sitting between them. This CDR3 region has 14 residues. The V gene's germline CDR1 is SGHTS and CDR2 YDEGEE. The CDR3 is CASSQITGFYEQYF. CDR3 nucleotides: TGTGCCAGCAGTCAAATCACAGGGTTCTACGAGCAGTACTTC.

This clone was found once. The chain joins TRBV6-1 to TRBJ1-5; D perhaps matches TRBD1 (6 bases). The CDR3 has 15 amino acids. Looked up from germline, CDR1 is MNHNS and CDR2 is SASEGT. V lost 6 bases and J lost 3, with 15 bases in between. CDR3 loop: CASRRRDTLNQPQHF. CDR3 DNA sequence: TGTGCCAGCAGACGCCGGGACACACTCAATCAGCCCCAGCATTTT.

CDR3 amino acids: CSAGIGNTIYF. DNA for the CDR3: TGCAGCGCCGGTATCGGAAACACCATATATTTT. The chain couples TRBV29-1 to TRBJ1-3; no clear D gene. From germline, CDR1 is SQVTM and CDR2 ANQGSEA. V lost 7 bases and J 4 bases, leaving 8 bases between the germline ends. The CDR3 loop spans 11 amino acids.

This sequence joins TRBV5-5 and TRBJ1-1, with D perhaps TRBD1 (5 bases). CDR1 and CDR2 (germline): SGHKS, YYEKEE (reference sequence). Trimming pared 4 bases from V and 7 bases from J, leaving 11 bases between. The CDR3 contains 12 residues. The CDR3 nucleotides are TGTGCCAGCAGCGCCTGGGGGGGTGAAGCTTTCTTT. Protein: CASSAWGGEAFF.

V gene TRBV6-4 combines with J gene TRBJ1-2; D remains ambiguous. The V end lost 4 bases, the J end lost 6 bases, and 18 bases lay between the germline ends. This CDR3 is built from 15 residues. CDR1 MRHNA and CDR2 SNTAGT come from the germline V gene. The CDR3: CASSVLVGARDGYTF. Here the CDR3 DNA reads TGTGCCAGCAGTGTCCTCGTTGGCGCGAGGGATGGCTACACCTTC.

The CDR3 region is CASSEAGGSEKLFF. The CDR3, as DNA: TGTGCCAGCAGTGAAGCAGGGGGCAGTGAAAAACTGTTTTTT. The chain combines TRBV25-1 with TRBJ1-4; 8 bases line up with TRBD1. Germline V gives CDR1 MGHDK, CDR2 SYGVNS. Unmatched junction bases numbered 3, after V lost 2 bases and J lost 7 bases. The CDR3 covers 14 residues.

The rearrangement links TRBV2 to TRBJ1-1; no definite D call. The germline CDR1 and CDR2 sequences are SNHLY and FYNNEI. There are 13 residues in the CDR3. Trimming left V 3 bases short and J 5 bases short, with 10 bases between. CDR3 sequence reads: CASSDSGGTEAFF. In DNA, the CDR3 is TGTGCCAGCAGTGATTCTGGCGGGACTGAAGCTTTCTTT.

V gene TRBV30 combines with J gene TRBJ2-1, with a tentative D call TRBD1 (6 bases). V was clipped by 4 bases and J by 0 bases, with 13 bases between them. The CDR3 runs 15 residues. Germline assignment: CDR1 GTSNPN and CDR2 SVGIG (reference sequence). The CDR3 coding sequence is TGTGCCTGGATTGGGGGCCTGGGCTCCTACAATGAGCAGTTCTTC. Its protein is CAWIGGLGSYNEQFF.

V gene TRBV6-6 combines with J gene TRBJ2-2; D might be TRBD2 (6 bases). V lost 6 bases and J 3 bases, leaving 14 bases between the germline ends. Germline V lookup: CDR1 MNHNY, CDR2 SVGAGI (reference sequence). This CDR3 comprises 15 residues. The CDR3 loop reads CASREGRWDTGELFF. CDR3 coding DNA: TGTGCCAGCAGAGAAGGGAGGTGGGACACCGGGGAGCTGTTTTTT.

The chain links TRBV10-3 to TRBJ2-3, with 8 bases aligning to TRBD2. CDR1 and CDR2 (germline): ENHRY, SYGVKD. CDR3 length equals 15 residues. With 6 bases clipped from V and 2 bases from J, the junction kept 7 bases outside the gene matches. The CDR3 bases are TGTGCCATCAGCAACCTAGCGGGTCTCACAGATACGCAGTATTTT. It translates to CAISNLAGLTDTQYF.

The V gene is TRBV7-2, the J gene TRBJ2-4; D might be TRBD1 (6 bases). The CDR3 has 16 amino acids. Germline values: CDR1 SGHTA, CDR2 FQGNSA. With 5 bases removed from V and 0 bases from J, the gap between germline ends came to 14 bases. Here the CDR3 reads CASSSRDIIAKNIQYF. CDR3 sequence (DNA): TGTGCCAGCAGCAGCCGGGACATTATAGCCAAAAACATTCAGTACTTC.

The chain combines TRBV6-1 with TRBJ1-1; 7 nucleotides match TRBD1. From germline, CDR1 is MNHNS and CDR2 SASEGT. The CDR3 consists of 15 residues. The V gene end was trimmed by 4 bases and the J gene end by 2 bases; junction bases not matched to a gene: 7. This chain's CDR3 is CASSAQGQVNTEAFF. In DNA, the CDR3 is TGTGCCAGCAGTGCCCAAGGACAGGTCAACACTGAAGCTTTCTTT.

This clone was observed a single time. This sequence joins TRBV28 and TRBJ2-1; the match to TRBD2 covers 10 bases. Per germline, CDR1 MDHEN and CDR2 SYDVKM. The CDR3 contains 17 residues. V lost 5 bases, J lost 8 bases, and 15 bases stayed unmatched. The CDR3 is CASSPRGSGGPEDEQFF. The CDR3 DNA follows: TGTGCCAGCAGTCCCAGAGGTAGCGGGGGGCCAGAGGATGAGCAGTTCTTC.